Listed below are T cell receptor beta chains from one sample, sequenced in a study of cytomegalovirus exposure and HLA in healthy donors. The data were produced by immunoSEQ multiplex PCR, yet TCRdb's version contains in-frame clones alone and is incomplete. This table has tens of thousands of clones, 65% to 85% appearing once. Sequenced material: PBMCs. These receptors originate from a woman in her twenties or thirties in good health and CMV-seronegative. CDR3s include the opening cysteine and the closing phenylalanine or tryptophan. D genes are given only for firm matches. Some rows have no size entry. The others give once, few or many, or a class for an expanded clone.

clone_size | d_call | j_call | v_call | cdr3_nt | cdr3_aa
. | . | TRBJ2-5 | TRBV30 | TGTGCCTGCGGGAACCAAGAGACCCAGTACTTC | CACGNQETQYF
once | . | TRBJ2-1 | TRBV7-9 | TGTGCCACCGATATTAGAGAGCAGTTCTTC | CATDIREQFF
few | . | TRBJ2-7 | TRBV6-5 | TGTGCCAGCAGTTACTCGAAACTCCCCTACGACGAGCAGTACTTC | CASSYSKLPYDEQYF
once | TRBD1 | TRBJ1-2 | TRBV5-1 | TGCGCCAGCAGTCAGGGGGAGGATGGCTACACCTTC | CASSQGEDGYTF
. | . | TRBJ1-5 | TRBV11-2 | TGTGCCAGCAGCCCCGGGCGGCTGAGGGATCAGCCCCAGCATTTT | CASSPGRLRDQPQHF
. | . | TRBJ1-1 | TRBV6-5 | TGTGCCAGCAGGGGATCGGGACTCCCGAACACTGAAGCTTTCTTT | CASRGSGLPNTEAFF
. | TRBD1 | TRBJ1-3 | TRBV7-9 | TGTGCCAGCAGCTTAGGACGGACAGGGCCGGGAAACACCATATATTTT | CASSLGRTGPGNTIYF
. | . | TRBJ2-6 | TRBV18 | TGTGCCAGCTCACCACCGGTACGGGCGGGGTCTGGGGCCAACGTCCTGACTTTC | CASSPPVRAGSGANVLTF
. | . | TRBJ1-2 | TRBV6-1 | TGTGCCAGCAGTGAATACGGGTCTGGCTACACCTTC | CASSEYGSGYTF
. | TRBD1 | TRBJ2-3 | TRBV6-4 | TGTGCCAGCAGTGCGATGGGACAGGGAAGGGCAGATACGCAGTATTTT | CASSAMGQGRADTQYF
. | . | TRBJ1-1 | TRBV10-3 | TGTGCCATCAGTGAACAGGGTGTGAACACTGAAGCTTTCTTT | CAISEQGVNTEAFF
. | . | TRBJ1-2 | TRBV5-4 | TGTGCCAGCAGCTTCTACCAGACAGGCTGGAGTGGCTACACCTTC | CASSFYQTGWSGYTF
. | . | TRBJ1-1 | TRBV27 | TGTGCCAGCACCTCGGGTGGAACTGAAGCTTTCTTT | CASTSGGTEAFF
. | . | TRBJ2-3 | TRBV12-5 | TGTGCTAGTGGTTCAGCTTCTAGACAGTACACAGATACGCAGTATTTT | CASGSASRQYTDTQYF
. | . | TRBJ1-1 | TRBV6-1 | TGTGCCAGCAGTGGTCAGGGAAACACTGAAGCTTTCTTT | CASSGQGNTEAFF
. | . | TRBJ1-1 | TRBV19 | TGTGCCAGTAGTATTGGGCAGAACACTGAAGCTTTCTTT | CASSIGQNTEAFF
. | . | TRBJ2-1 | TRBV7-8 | TGTGCCAGCAGCTCCGGGGTCAATGAGCAGTTCTTC | CASSSGVNEQFF
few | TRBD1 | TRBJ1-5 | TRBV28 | TGTGCCAGCAGTTCATTGACAGGGGGCAATCAGCCCCAGCATTTT | CASSSLTGGNQPQHF
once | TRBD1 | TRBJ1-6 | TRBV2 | TGTGCCAGCAGGGTGCCGGGACAGGAAGATAATTCACCCCTCCACTTT | CASRVPGQEDNSPLHF
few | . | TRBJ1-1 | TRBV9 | TGTGCCAGCAGCGTAGCCACGGGCACTGAAGCTTTCTTT | CASSVATGTEAFF
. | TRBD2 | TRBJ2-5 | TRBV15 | TGTGCCACCAGCAGAGAGTTCGCTAGTGGGGGGGATTTAGAGACCCAGTACTTC | CATSREFASGGDLETQYF
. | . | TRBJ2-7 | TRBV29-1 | TGCAGCGTGACATTAAGGCGGGGCTCCTATTCCGAGCAGTACTTC | CSVTLRRGSYSEQYF
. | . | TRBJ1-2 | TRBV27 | TGTGCCAGCAGTTTCACACAGGGCTCCTATGGCTACACCTTC | CASSFTQGSYGYTF
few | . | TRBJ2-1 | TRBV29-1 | TGCAGCGTTGAAGGGCTTAAATACAATGAGCAGTTCTTC | CSVEGLKYNEQFF